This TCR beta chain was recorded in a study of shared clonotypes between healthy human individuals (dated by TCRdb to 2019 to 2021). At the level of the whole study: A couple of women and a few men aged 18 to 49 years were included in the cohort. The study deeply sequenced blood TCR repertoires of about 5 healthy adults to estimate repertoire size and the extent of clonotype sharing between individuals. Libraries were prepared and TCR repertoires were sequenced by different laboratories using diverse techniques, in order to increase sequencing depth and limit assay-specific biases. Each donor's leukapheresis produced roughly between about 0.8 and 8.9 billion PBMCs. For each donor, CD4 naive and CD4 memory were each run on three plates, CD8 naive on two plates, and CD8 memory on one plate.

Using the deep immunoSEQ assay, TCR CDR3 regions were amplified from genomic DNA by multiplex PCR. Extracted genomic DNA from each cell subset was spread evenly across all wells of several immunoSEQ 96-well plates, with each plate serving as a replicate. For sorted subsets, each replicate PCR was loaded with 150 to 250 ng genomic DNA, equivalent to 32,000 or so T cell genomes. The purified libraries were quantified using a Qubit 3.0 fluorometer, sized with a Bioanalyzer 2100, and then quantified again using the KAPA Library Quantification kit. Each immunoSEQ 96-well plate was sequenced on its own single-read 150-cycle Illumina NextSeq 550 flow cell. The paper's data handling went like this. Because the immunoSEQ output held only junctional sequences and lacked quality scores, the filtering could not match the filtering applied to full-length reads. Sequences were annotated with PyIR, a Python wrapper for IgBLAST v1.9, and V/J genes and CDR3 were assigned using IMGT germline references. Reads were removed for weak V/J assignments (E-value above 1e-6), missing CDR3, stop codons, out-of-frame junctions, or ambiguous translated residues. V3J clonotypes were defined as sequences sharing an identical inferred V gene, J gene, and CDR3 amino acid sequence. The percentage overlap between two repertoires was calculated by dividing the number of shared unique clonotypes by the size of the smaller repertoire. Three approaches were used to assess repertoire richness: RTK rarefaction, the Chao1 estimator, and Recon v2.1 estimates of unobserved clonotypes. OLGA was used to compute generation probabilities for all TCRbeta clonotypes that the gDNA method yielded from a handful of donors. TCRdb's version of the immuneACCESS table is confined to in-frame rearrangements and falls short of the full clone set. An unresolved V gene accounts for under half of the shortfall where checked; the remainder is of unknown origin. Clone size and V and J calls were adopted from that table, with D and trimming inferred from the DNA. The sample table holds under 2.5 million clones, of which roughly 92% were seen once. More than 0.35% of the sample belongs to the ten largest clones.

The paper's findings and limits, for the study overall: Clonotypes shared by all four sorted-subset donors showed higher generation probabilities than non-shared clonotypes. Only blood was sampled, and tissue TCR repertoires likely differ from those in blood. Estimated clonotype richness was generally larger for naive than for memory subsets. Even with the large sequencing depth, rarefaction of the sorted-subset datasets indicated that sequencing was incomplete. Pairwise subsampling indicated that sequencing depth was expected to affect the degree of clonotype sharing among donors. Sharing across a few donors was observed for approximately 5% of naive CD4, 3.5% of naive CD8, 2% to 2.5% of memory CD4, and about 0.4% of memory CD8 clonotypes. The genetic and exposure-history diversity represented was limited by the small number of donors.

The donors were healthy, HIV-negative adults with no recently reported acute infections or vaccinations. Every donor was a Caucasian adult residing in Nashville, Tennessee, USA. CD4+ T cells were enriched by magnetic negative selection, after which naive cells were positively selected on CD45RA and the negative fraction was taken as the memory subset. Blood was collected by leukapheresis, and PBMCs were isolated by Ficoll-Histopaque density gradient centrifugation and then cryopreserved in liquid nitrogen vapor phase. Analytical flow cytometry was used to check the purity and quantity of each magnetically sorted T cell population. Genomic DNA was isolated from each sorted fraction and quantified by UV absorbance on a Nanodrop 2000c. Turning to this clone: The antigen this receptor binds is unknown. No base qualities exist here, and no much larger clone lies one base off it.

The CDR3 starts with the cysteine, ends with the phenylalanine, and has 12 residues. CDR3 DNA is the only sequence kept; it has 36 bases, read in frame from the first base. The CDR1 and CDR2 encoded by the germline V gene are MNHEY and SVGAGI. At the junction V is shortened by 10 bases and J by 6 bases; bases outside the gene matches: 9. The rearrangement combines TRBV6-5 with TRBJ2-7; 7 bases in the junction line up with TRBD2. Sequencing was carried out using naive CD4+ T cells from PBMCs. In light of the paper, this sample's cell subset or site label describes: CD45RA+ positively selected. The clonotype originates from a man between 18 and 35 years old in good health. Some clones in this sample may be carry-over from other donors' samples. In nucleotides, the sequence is TGTGCCACCGGAGATCGCGGGGGCGAGCAGTACTTC. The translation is CATGDRGGEQYF.